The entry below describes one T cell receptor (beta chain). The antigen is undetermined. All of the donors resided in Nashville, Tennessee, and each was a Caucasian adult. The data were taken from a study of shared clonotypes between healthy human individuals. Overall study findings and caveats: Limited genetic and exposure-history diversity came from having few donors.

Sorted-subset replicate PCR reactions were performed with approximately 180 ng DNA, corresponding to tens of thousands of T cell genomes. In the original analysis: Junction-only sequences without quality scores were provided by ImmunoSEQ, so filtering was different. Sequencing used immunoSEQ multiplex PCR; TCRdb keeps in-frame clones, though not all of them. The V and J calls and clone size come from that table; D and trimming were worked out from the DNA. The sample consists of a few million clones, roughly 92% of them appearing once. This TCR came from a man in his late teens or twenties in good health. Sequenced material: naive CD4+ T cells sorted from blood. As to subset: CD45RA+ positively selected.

This CDR3 reads CASSYSRSGTDTQYF. CDR3 in DNA: TGTGCCAGCAGTTACTCCCGGAGCGGGACAGATACGCAGTATTTT. This rearrangement joins TRBV6-6 to TRBJ2-3; possibly TRBD2 for D (6 bases). The CDR3 runs to 15 residues. Between the trimmed V and J ends, which lost 0 bases and 3 bases, there was a span of 10 bases. CDR1 and CDR2 (germline): MNHNY, SVGAGI (reference sequence).